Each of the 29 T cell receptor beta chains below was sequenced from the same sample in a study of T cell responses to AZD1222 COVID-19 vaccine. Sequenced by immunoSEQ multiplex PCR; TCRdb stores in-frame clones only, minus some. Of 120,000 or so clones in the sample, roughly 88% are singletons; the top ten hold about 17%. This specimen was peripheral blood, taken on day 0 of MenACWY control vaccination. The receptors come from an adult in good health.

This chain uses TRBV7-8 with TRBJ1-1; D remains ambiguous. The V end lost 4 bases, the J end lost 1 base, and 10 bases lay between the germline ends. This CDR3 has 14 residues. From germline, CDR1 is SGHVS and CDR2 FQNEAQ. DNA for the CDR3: TGTGCCAGCAGCTCCAACAGTTGGAACACTGAAGCTTTCTTT. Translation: CASSSNSWNTEAFF.

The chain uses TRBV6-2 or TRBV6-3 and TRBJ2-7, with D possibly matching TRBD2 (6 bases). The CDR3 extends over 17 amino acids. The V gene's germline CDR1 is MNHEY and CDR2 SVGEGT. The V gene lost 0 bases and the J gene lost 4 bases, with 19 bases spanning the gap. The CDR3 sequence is CASSYSGVAGTSYEQYF. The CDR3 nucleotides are TGTGCCAGCAGTTACTCCGGCGTGGCAGGGACTTCTTACGAGCAGTACTTC.

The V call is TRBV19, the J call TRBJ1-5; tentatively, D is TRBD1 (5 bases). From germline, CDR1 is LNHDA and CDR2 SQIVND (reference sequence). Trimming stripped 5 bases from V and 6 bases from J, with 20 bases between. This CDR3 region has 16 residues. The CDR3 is CASSPLGGQGVQPQHF. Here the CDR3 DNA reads TGTGCCAGTAGTCCCCTTGGGGGTCAGGGCGTTCAGCCCCAGCATTTT. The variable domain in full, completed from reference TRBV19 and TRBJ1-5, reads DGGITQSPKYLFRKEGQNVTLSCEQNLNHDAMYWYRQDPGQGLRLIYYSQIVNDFQKGDIAEGYSVSREKKESFPLTVTSAQKNPTAFYLCASSPLGGQGVQPQHFGDGTRLSIL.

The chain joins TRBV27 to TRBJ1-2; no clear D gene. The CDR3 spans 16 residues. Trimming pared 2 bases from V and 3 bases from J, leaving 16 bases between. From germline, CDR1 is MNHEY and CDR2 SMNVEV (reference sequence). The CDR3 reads CASSLNGRRYDYGYTF. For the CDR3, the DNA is TGTGCCAGCAGTTTAAACGGTAGGAGGTATGACTATGGCTACACCTTC.

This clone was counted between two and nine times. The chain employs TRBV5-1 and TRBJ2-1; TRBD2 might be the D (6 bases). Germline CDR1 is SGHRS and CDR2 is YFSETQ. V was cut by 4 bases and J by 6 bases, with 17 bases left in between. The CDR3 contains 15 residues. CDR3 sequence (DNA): TGCGCCAGCAGCCCTCGGGGCGGGATACGCAATGAGCAGTTCTTC. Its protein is CASSPRGGIRNEQFF.

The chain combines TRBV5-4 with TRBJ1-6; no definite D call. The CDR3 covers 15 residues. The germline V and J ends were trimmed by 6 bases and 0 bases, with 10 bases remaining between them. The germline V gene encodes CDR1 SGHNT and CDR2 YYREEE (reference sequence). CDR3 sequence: CASTRRSSYNSPLHF. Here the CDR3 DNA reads TGTGCCAGCACTCGTAGGAGCTCCTATAATTCACCCCTCCACTTT.

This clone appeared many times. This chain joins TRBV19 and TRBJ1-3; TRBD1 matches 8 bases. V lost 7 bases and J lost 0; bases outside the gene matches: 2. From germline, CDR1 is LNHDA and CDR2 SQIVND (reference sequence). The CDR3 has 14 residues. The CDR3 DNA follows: TGTGCCAGTAACACAGGGGGCTCTGGAAACACCATATATTTT. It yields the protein CASNTGGSGNTIYF.

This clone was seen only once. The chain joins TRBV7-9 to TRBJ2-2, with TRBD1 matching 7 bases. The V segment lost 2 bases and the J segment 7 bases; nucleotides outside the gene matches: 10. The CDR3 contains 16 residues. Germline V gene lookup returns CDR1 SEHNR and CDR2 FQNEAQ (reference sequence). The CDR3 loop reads CASSLPGQEAVGELFF. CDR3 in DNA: TGTGCCAGCAGCTTACCAGGACAGGAGGCAGTCGGGGAGCTGTTTTTT.

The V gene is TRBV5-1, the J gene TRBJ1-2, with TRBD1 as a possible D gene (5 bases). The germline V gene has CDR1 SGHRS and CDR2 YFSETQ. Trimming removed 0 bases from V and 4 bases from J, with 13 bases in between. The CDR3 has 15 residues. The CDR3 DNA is TGCGCCAGCAGCTTGGGGGGACCGTCCGGCTATGGCTACACCTTC. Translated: CASSLGGPSGYGYTF.

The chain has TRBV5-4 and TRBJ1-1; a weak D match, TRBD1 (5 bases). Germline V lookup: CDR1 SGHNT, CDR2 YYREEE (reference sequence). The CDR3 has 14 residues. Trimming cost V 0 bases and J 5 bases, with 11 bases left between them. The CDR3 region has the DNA TGTGCCAGCAGCTTGGGGCAGGGCGGAACTGAAGCTTTCTTT. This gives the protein CASSLGQGGTEAFF.

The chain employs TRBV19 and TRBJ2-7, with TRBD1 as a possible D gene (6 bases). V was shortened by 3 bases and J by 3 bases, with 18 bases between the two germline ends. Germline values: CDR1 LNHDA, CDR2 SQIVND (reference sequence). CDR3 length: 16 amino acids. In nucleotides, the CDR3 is TGTGCCAGTAGTATCAGGGGCCACGAAAAGTTCTACGAGCAGTACTTC. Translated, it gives CASSIRGHEKFYEQYF. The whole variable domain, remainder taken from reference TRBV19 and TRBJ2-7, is DGGITQSPKYLFRKEGQNVTLSCEQNLNHDAMYWYRQDPGQGLRLIYYSQIVNDFQKGDIAEGYSVSREKKESFPLTVTSAQKNPTAFYLCASSIRGHEKFYEQYFGPGTRLTVT.

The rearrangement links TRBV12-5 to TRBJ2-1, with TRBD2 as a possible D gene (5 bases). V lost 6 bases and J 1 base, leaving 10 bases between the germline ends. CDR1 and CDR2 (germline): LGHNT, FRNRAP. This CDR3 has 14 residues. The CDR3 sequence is CASGLTTSYNEQFF. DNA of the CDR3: TGTGCTAGTGGCCTGACTACATCCTACAATGAGCAGTTCTTC. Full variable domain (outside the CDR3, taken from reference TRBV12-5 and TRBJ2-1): DARVTQTPRHKVTEMGQEVTMRCQPILGHNTVFWYRQTMMQGLELLAYFRNRAPLDDSGMPKDRFSAEMPDATLATLKIQPSEPRDSAVYFCASGLTTSYNEQFFGPGTRLTVL.

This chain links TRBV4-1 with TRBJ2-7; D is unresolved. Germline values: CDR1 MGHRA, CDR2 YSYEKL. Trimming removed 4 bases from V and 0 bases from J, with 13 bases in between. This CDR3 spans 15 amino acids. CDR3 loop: CASSPLAIPSYEQYF. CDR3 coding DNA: TGCGCCAGCAGCCCCTTAGCCATTCCCTCCTACGAGCAGTACTTC.

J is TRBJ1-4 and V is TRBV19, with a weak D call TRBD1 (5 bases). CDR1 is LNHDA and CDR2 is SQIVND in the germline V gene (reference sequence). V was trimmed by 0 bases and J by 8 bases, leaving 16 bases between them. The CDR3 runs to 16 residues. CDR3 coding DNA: TGTGCCAGTAGTATAGATCGACCGAGGGGAGGCGAAAAACTGTTTTTT. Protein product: CASSIDRPRGGEKLFF.

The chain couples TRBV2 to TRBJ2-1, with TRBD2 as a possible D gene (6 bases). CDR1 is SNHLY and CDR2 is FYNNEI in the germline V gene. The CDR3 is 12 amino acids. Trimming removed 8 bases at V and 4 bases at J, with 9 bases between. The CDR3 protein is CASLSGYNEQFF. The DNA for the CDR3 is TGTGCCAGCCTAAGCGGGTACAATGAGCAGTTCTTC.

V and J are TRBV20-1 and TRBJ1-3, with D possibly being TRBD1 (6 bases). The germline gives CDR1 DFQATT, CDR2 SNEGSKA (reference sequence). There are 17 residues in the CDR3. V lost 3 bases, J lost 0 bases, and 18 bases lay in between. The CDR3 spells CSASPVRGEGSGNTIYF. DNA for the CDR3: TGCAGTGCTAGTCCCGTCAGGGGTGAAGGCTCTGGAAACACCATATATTTT.

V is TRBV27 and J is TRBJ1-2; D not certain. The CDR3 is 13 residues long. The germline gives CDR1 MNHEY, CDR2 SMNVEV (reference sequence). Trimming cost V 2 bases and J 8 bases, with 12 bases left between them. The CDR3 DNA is TGTGCCAGCAGTTTAAACCTGGTCTCAGGCTACACCTTC. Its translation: CASSLNLVSGYTF.

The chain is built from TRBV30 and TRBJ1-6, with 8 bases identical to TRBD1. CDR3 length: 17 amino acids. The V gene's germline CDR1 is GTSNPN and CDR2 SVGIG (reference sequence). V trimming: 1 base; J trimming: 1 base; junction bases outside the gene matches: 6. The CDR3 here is CAWSGHQGASYNSPLHF. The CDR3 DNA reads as TGTGCCTGGAGTGGGCACCAGGGGGCATCCTATAATTCACCCCTCCACTTT.

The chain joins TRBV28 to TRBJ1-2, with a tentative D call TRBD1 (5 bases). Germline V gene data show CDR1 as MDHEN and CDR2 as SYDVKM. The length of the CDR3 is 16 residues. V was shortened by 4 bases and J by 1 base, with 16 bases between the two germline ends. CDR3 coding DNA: TGTGCCAGCAGTTCGTATACAGGTCTGGTTAACTATGGCTACACCTTC. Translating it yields CASSSYTGLVNYGYTF.

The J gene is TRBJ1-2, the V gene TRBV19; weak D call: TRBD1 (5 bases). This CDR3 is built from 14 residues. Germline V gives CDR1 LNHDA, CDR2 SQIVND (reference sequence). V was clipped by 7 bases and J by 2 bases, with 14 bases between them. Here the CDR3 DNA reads TGTGCCAGTACCCCTGGGGACGAAAACTATGGCTACACCTTC. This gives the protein CASTPGDENYGYTF.

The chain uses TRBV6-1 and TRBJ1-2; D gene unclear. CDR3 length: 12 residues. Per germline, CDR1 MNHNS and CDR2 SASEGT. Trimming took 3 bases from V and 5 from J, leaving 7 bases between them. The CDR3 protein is CASSDSIYGYTF. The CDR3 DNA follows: TGTGCCAGCAGTGACAGTATTTATGGCTACACCTTC.

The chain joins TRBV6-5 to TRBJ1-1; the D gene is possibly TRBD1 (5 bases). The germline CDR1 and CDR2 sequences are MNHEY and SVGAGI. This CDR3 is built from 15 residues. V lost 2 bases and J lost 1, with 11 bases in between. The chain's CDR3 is CASSYNRWGNTEAFF. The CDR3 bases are TGTGCCAGCAGTTACAACAGGTGGGGGAACACTGAAGCTTTCTTT.

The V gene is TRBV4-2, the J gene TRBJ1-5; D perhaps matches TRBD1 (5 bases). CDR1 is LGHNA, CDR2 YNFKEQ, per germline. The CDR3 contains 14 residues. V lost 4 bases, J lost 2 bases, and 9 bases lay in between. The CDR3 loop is CASSRPGRNQPQHF. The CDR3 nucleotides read TGTGCCAGCAGCCGACCGGGACGCAATCAGCCCCAGCATTTT.

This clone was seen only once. The CDR3 protein is CASSLVQGLDYEQYF. The CDR3 nucleotides are TGTGCCAGCAGCTTAGTGCAGGGACTGGACTACGAGCAGTACTTC. The chain combines TRBV7-9 with TRBJ2-7, with D maybe TRBD2 (6 bases). Germline V lookup: CDR1 SEHNR, CDR2 FQNEAQ (reference sequence). With 1 base removed from V and 3 bases from J, the gap between germline ends came to 13 bases. The CDR3 runs 15 residues.

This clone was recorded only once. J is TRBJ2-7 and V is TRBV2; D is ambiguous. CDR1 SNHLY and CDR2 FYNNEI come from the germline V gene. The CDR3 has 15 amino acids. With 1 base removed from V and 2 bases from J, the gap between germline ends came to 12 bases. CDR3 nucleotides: TGTGCCAGCAGTGAAGAGGCGGTCAGACCCTACGAGCAGTACTTC. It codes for CASSEEAVRPYEQYF. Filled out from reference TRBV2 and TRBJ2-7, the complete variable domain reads EPEVTQTPSHQVTQMGQEVILRCVPISNHLYFYWYRQILGQKVEFLVSFYNNEISEKSEIFDDQFSVERPDGSNFTLKIRSTKLEDSAMYFCASSEEAVRPYEQYFGPGTRLTVT.

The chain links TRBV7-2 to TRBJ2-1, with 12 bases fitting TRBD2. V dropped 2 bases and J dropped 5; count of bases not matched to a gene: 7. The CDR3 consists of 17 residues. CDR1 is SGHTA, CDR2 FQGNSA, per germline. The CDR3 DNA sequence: TGTGCCAGCAGCTTATCGGCGACTAGCGGGAGTAACAATGAGCAGTTCTTC. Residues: CASSLSATSGSNNEQFF.

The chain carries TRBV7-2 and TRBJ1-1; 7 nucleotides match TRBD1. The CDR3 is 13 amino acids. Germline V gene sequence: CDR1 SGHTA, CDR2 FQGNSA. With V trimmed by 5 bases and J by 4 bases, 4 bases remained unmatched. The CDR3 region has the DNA TGTGCCAGCAGCCCTGACAGGGTCACTGAAGCTTTCTTT. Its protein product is CASSPDRVTEAFF.

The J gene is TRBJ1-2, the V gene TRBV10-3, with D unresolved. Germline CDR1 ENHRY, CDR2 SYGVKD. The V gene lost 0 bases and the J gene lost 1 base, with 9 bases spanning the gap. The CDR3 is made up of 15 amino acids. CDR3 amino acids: CAISESNWVNYGYTF. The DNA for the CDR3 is TGTGCCATCAGTGAGTCGAACTGGGTTAACTATGGCTACACCTTC.

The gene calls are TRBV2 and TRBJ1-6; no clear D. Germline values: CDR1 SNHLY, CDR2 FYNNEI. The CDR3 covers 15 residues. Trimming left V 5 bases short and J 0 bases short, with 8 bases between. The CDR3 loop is CASSSRSSYNSPLHF. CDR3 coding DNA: TGTGCCAGCAGTTCTCGGAGCTCCTATAATTCACCCCTCCACTTT.